What follows are 29 T cell receptor beta chains derived from one specimen sequenced in a study of beta chain features in type 1 diabetes. Investigators reverse transcribed all isolated RNA, so they sequenced expressed TCRB transcripts. The table came from immunoSEQ multiplex PCR; TCRdb's copy has only in-frame clones and leaves some out. The sample has over 350,000 clones, over 13% seen once. Sequencing was done on a sample of naive CD4+ T cells from blood. These receptors were collected from a woman aged 18-29 years in good health.

V gene TRBV4-3 combines with J gene TRBJ2-2; the D gene is possibly TRBD2 (5 bases). The CDR3 consists of 14 residues. V was pared by 2 bases and J by 6 bases, with 10 bases between. The germline V gene has CDR1 LGHNA and CDR2 YSLEER. CDR3 bases: TGCGCCAGCAGCCAATTCGGGATGTCCGGGGAGCTGTTTTTT. Amino acids: CASSQFGMSGELFF.

This chain uses TRBV18 with TRBJ1-1; D gene ambiguous. The CDR3 has 13 amino acids. The V gene lost 3 bases and the J gene lost 1 base, with 6 bases spanning the gap. Germline CDR1 KGHSH, CDR2 LQKENI. DNA for the CDR3: TGTGCCAGCTCACCGGGCGAGAACACTGAAGCTTTCTTT. Translated: CASSPGENTEAFF. Full variable domain (rest looked up from reference TRBV18 and TRBJ1-1): NAGVMQNPRHLVRRRGQEARLRCSPMKGHSHVYWYRQLPEEGLKFMVYLQKENIIDESGMPKERFSAEFPKEGPSILRIQQVVRGDSAAYFCASSPGENTEAFFGQGTRLTVV.

This clone was picked up a small number of times. The CDR3 nucleotides read TGTGCCAGCAGCACCCAAAGGACTAGCGTGCGGGGGACCCAGTACTTC. Protein product: CASSTQRTSVRGTQYF. The chain is built from TRBV7-2 and TRBJ2-5, with 9 bases that match TRBD2. The CDR3 has 16 amino acids. J lost 7 bases, V lost 5 bases, and 14 bases had no gene match. CDR1 and CDR2 from the germline V gene are SGHTA and FQGNSA.

This rearrangement joins TRBV4-3 to TRBJ2-7; possible D gene TRBD1, 6 bases. V dropped 4 bases and J dropped 1 base, with 20 bases sitting between them. The CDR3 is 17 amino acids. Germline CDR1 reads LGHNA; CDR2 reads YSLEER. CDR3 in DNA: TGCGCCAGCAGCCCCTATGGGGCGAGACAGGCTTCCTACGAGCAGTACTTC. Translating gives CASSPYGARQASYEQYF.

The chain carries TRBV7-2 and TRBJ1-2; 7 bases line up with TRBD1. Germline V CDR1 and CDR2: SGHTA, FQGNSA. The CDR3 sequence is 13 residues long. The ends lost 5 bases at V and 2 bases at J; junction bases unmatched: 2. In DNA, the CDR3 is TGTGCCAGCAGCCGGGACAGCAACTATGGCTACACCTTC. Protein product: CASSRDSNYGYTF.

The J gene is TRBJ2-1, the V gene TRBV7-9; D is perhaps TRBD1 (5 bases). Trimming left V 1 base short and J 0 bases short, with 16 bases between. The CDR3 runs 18 residues. The germline V gene encodes CDR1 SEHNR and CDR2 FQNEAQ (reference sequence). In DNA, the CDR3 is TGTGCCAGCAGCTTAGGATCCAACAGGCAGAGCTCCTACAATGAGCAGTTCTTC. It yields the protein CASSLGSNRQSSYNEQFF.

The V call is TRBV29-1, the J call TRBJ2-3, with 13 bases lining up with TRBD2. This CDR3 spans 15 amino acids. The junction had 4 bases not matched to a gene; V was cut back by 4 bases and J by 3 bases. The germline CDR1 and CDR2 sequences are SQVTM and ANQGSEA. DNA for the CDR3: TGCAGCGTTGCCCGGACTAGCGGGAGAACAGATACGCAGTATTTT. Protein product: CSVARTSGRTDTQYF.

The V gene is TRBV28, the J gene TRBJ2-7, with 7 bases matching TRBD1. This CDR3 has 13 residues. V shed 6 bases and J 6 bases; nucleotides not matched to a gene: 8. The V gene's germline CDR1 is MDHEN and CDR2 SYDVKM. DNA of the CDR3: TGTGCCAGCAGACAGGGGTTATTGCGCGAGCAGTACTTC. This codes for CASRQGLLREQYF.

V gene TRBV7-9 combines with J gene TRBJ2-3; 8 bases are shared with TRBD1. The CDR3 spans 15 residues. V lost 5 bases, J lost 2 bases, and 6 bases stayed unmatched. Germline V gene data show CDR1 as SEHNR and CDR2 as FQNEAQ (reference sequence). The CDR3 sequence: CASSRGDRYTDTQYF. The DNA of the CDR3 is TGTGCCAGCAGCCGCGGGGACAGGTACACAGATACGCAGTATTTT.

The gene calls are TRBV4-2 and TRBJ2-3; TRBD2 aligns across 9 bases. This CDR3 has 16 amino acids. Trimming at V came to 0 bases and at J to 7 bases, leaving 8 bases not matched to a gene. In germline, CDR1 is LGHNA, CDR2 YNFKEQ. CDR3 in amino acids: CASSQDSPAGGNTQYF. The DNA for the CDR3 is TGTGCCAGCAGCCAAGATAGCCCAGCGGGAGGAAATACGCAGTATTTT.

The CDR3 coding sequence is TGTGCCAGCACCGTACCGGGACAGCAGTACAATGAGCAGTTCTTC. This sequence encodes CASTVPGQQYNEQFF. The rearrangement uses TRBV28 and TRBJ2-1, with 7 bases aligning to TRBD1. The V gene's germline CDR1 is MDHEN and CDR2 SYDVKM. The CDR3 is made up of 15 amino acids. V dropped 7 bases and J dropped 4; count of bases not matched to a gene: 10. Variable domain in full (rest from reference TRBV28 and TRBJ2-1): DVKVTQSSRYLVKRTGEKVFLECVQDMDHENMFWYRQDPGLGLRLIYFSYDVKMKEKGDIPEGYSVSREKKERFSLILESASTNQTSMYLCASTVPGQQYNEQFFGPGTRLTVL.

This clone was observed a few times. The gene calls are TRBV29-1 and TRBJ1-3; D gene uncertain. The V end lost 7 bases, the J end lost 0 bases, and 10 bases lay between the germline ends. The CDR3 consists of 13 residues. CDR1 and CDR2 (germline): SQVTM, ANQGSEA. CDR3 nucleotide sequence: TGCAGCGCTAAGACATCCTCTGGAAACACCATATATTTT. Its translation: CSAKTSSGNTIYF.

The gene calls are TRBV5-6 and TRBJ2-3; 8 bases are a match to TRBD1. Losses at the gene ends were 3 bases for V and 6 bases for J; bases not matched to a gene: 6. Per germline, CDR1 SGHDT and CDR2 YYEEEE. The CDR3 spans 14 residues. The CDR3 DNA follows: TGTGCCAGCAGCTCGCAGGGGGCGGGGGATACGCAGTATTTT. Residues: CASSSQGAGDTQYF. Full variable domain (remainder filled in from reference TRBV5-6 and TRBJ2-3): DAGVTQSPTHLIKTRGQQVTLRCSPKSGHDTVSWYQQALGQGPQFIFQYYEEEERQRGNFPDRFSGHQFPNYSSELNVNALLLGDSALYLCASSSQGAGDTQYFGPGTRLTVL.

The V call is TRBV2, the J call TRBJ2-5; 11 positions agree with TRBD1. The V gene's germline CDR1 is SNHLY and CDR2 FYNNEI. The CDR3 is made up of 14 amino acids. V gave up 8 bases and J gave up 5 bases; unmatched junction bases: 7. In nucleotides, the CDR3 is TGTGCCAGCTTCACCGGGACAGGGGGTGAGACCCAGTACTTC. Protein sequence: CASFTGTGGETQYF.

This clone was found a few times. The chain employs TRBV30 and TRBJ2-5; D possibly corresponds to TRBD1 (5 bases). The CDR3 has 13 amino acids. V was cut by 0 bases and J by 5 bases, with 10 bases left in between. Germline CDR1 GTSNPN, CDR2 SVGIG (reference sequence). CDR3 residues: CAWSVLGPETQYF. CDR3 sequence (DNA): TGTGCCTGGAGTGTACTGGGGCCCGAGACCCAGTACTTC.

This clone was detected only a few times. The gene calls are TRBV19 and TRBJ2-6, with 7 positions matching TRBD1. This CDR3 has 17 amino acids. The V gene's germline CDR1 is LNHDA and CDR2 SQIVND (reference sequence). Trimming took 5 bases from V and 2 from J; bases not matched to a gene: 9. CDR3 DNA: TGTGCCAGTAGTGGACGGGACAGTAGGCCTGGGGCCAACGTCCTGACTTTC. This translates into CASSGRDSRPGANVLTF.

The chain recombines TRBV5-4 with TRBJ1-2; no clear D gene. CDR1 SGHNT and CDR2 YYREEE come from the germline V gene (reference sequence). Trimming stripped 3 bases from V and 8 bases from J, with 17 bases between. CDR3 length equals 14 residues. The CDR3 spells CASSWRELRGGYTF. CDR3 bases: TGTGCCAGCAGCTGGAGGGAGTTGCGGGGAGGCTACACCTTC. The full variable domain, rest sourced from reference TRBV5-4 and TRBJ1-2, is ETGVTQSPTHLIKTRGQQVTLRCSSQSGHNTVSWYQQALGQGPQFIFQYYREEENGRGNFPPRFSGLQFPNYSSELNVNALELDDSALYLCASSWRELRGGYTFGSGTRLTVV.

This clone came up a few times. The rearrangement joins TRBV6-6 to TRBJ2-5, with no clear D. Trimming removed 6 bases at V and 2 bases at J, with 4 bases between. Germline assignment: CDR1 MNHNY and CDR2 SVGAGI (reference sequence). The CDR3 is 11 amino acids. The CDR3 sequence is CASSTQETQYF. The CDR3 DNA is TGTGCCAGCAGCACACAAGAGACCCAGTACTTC.

This clone was counted only a few times. This chain joins TRBV18 and TRBJ2-1; D is unclear. The germline CDR1 and CDR2 sequences are KGHSH and LQKENI. The CDR3 spans 15 residues. Trimming cost V 0 bases and J 4 bases, with 10 bases left between them. The CDR3 sequence is CASSPPYNPYNEQFF. The CDR3 region has the DNA TGTGCCAGCTCACCACCCTATAACCCTTACAATGAGCAGTTCTTC.

A note on this clone: The sample holds other DNA sequences that translate to the same CDR3. The rearrangement links TRBV19 to TRBJ1-1; D remains ambiguous. This CDR3 spans 12 amino acids. Germline V CDR1 and CDR2: LNHDA, SQIVND (reference sequence). V lost 4 bases, J lost 2 bases, and 5 bases lay in between. The CDR3 is CASSNRNTEAFF. The CDR3 DNA reads TGTGCCAGTAGTAATCGTAACACTGAAGCTTTCTTT.

Of note for this clone: At one end the junction does not follow the germline gene, possibly because of a read error. The chain joins TRBV7-7 to TRBJ2-1; TRBD2 matches at 13 bases. CDR1 and CDR2 from the germline V gene are SSHAT and FNYEAQ (reference sequence). The CDR3 has 16 residues. DNA for the CDR3: TGTGCTAGCAGCCTCGGACTAGCGGGAGCTTGGGATGAGCAGTTCTTC. It codes for CASSLGLAGAWDEQFF.

In this sample, this clone turned up a few times. The rearrangement links TRBV30 to TRBJ2-5; D perhaps matches TRBD2 (5 bases). The V gene's germline CDR1 is GTSNPN and CDR2 SVGIG (reference sequence). Between the trimmed V and J ends, which lost 2 bases and 4 bases, there was a span of 11 bases. CDR3 length: 13 residues. CDR3 DNA sequence: TGTGCCTGGAGTCGTGGGAGTAGAGAGACCCAGTACTTC. Its protein product is CAWSRGSRETQYF.

This chain connects TRBV7-8 to TRBJ2-5; 7 nucleotides line up with TRBD2. Unmatched junction bases numbered 5, after V lost 3 bases and J lost 1 base. The CDR3 is 15 amino acids. Germline V CDR1 and CDR2: SGHVS, FQNEAQ. CDR3 nucleotide sequence: TGTGCCAGCAGCTTTATTTGGACTAGCCAAGAGACCCAGTACTTC. Its translation is CASSFIWTSQETQYF.

This clone was picked up a small number of times. CDR3 residues: CASRPTGGVPGELFF. CDR3 DNA: TGTGCCAGTAGACCCACCGGGGGGGTACCCGGGGAGCTGTTTTTT. The V gene is TRBV19, the J gene TRBJ2-2; 8 bases line up with TRBD2. The CDR3 consists of 15 residues. V lost 6 bases, J lost 6 bases, and 9 bases stayed unmatched. Germline CDR1 reads LNHDA; CDR2 reads SQIVND (reference sequence).

The chain recombines TRBV19 with TRBJ2-2; no reliable D call. Germline CDR1 LNHDA, CDR2 SQIVND (reference sequence). V was shortened by 2 bases and J by 5 bases, with 6 bases between the two germline ends. The CDR3 totals 13 residues. CDR3 bases: TGTGCCAGTAGTATAATCGGGACCGGGGAGCTGTTTTTT. Its translation: CASSIIGTGELFF.

The V gene is TRBV7-3, the J gene TRBJ2-1, with TRBD2 as a possible D gene (5 bases). The germline CDR1 and CDR2 sequences are SGHTA and FQGTGA. V was trimmed by 3 bases and J by 4 bases, leaving 13 bases between them. This CDR3 has 15 amino acids. CDR3 residues: CASSFLYGLYNEQFF. The CDR3, as DNA: TGTGCCAGCAGCTTTTTGTACGGACTTTACAATGAGCAGTTCTTC.

The chain links TRBV4-3 to TRBJ2-1, with D possibly TRBD1 on 6 matching bases. V dropped 1 base and J dropped 6 bases, with 10 bases sitting between them. The CDR3 length is 14 residues. Looked up from germline, CDR1 is LGHNA and CDR2 is YSLEER. CDR3 residues: CASSQGHRVNEQFF. The DNA for the CDR3 is TGCGCCAGCAGCCAAGGACACAGGGTCAATGAGCAGTTCTTC.

CDR3 coding DNA: TGTGCCAGCAGCTTGGGTCCGGTAGCGGGAGGCGGGGAGCTGTTTTTT. As protein: CASSLGPVAGGGELFF. V gene TRBV5-4 combines with J gene TRBJ2-2; 10 bases are a match to TRBD2. Germline values: CDR1 SGHNT, CDR2 YYREEE (reference sequence). The ends lost 0 bases at V and 7 bases at J; junction bases unmatched: 6. This CDR3 has 16 residues.

The V call is TRBV25-1, the J call TRBJ2-1; 8 nucleotides align to TRBD1. The CDR3 extends over 14 amino acids. Germline CDR1 is MGHDK and CDR2 is SYGVNS. Trimming took 2 bases from V and 9 from J; bases not matched to a gene: 6. DNA of the CDR3: TGTGCCAGCAGTGAAAGGACAGGGTTAGGTGAGCAGTTCTTC. Translating gives CASSERTGLGEQFF.